This passage covers 14 T cell receptor beta chains from one sample sequenced in a study of shared clonotypes between healthy human individuals. This table comes from immunoSEQ multiplex PCR, and its TCRdb copy is limited to in-frame clones, with some not included. The data show around 1 million clones, about 80% seen once. The sample consisted of memory CD4+ T cells sorted from blood. Subset: CD45RA-negative fraction. Receptor source: a man aged 18 to 29 in good health.

In the case of this clone: Other DNA sequences in this specimen translate into the identical CDR3. The chain employs TRBV6-1 and TRBJ1-5, with D unclear. Trimming took 1 base from V and 7 from J, leaving 8 bases between them. Germline CDR1 reads MNHNS; CDR2 reads SASEGT. The CDR3 runs 13 residues. The CDR3 spells CASSEEWGQPQHF. CDR3 nucleotides: TGTGCCAGCAGTGAAGAGTGGGGACAGCCCCAGCATTTT.

V is TRBV10-1 and J is TRBJ2-1; D remains ambiguous. CDR1 and CDR2 (germline): WNHNN, SYGVQD (reference sequence). The V gene lost 0 bases and the J gene lost 5 bases, with 2 bases spanning the gap. The length of the CDR3 is 12 residues. CDR3 sequence (DNA): TGCGCCAGCAGTGAGTCGGACAATGAGCAGTTCTTC. Translation gives CASSESDNEQFF.

The chain combines TRBV6-6 with TRBJ2-3; D gene unclear. Trimming took off 5 bases at V and 2 bases at J, with 8 bases between the two ends. CDR1 MNHNY and CDR2 SVGAGI come from the germline V gene (reference sequence). The CDR3 extends over 13 amino acids. The DNA of the CDR3 is TGTGCCAGCAGTGTCCGAATCACAGATACGCAGTATTTT. Protein: CASSVRITDTQYF.

The CDR3 nucleotides read TGTGCCAGCAGCGTGGGATGGAGCGGGGACCCCAAGCAGTTCTTC. It translates to CASSVGWSGDPKQFF. This chain connects TRBV9 to TRBJ2-1; 7 nucleotides match TRBD2. CDR3 size: 15 residues. Germline assignment: CDR1 SGDLS and CDR2 YYNGEE. V shed 2 bases, J shed 11 bases, and the junction held 13 bases outside the gene matches.

This chain uses TRBV7-9 with TRBJ1-4; TRBD1 agrees at 8 bases. J was trimmed by 4 bases and V by 5 bases; bases with no gene match: 3. The CDR3 length is 14 residues. CDR1 SEHNR and CDR2 FQNEAQ come from the germline V gene (reference sequence). The CDR3 nucleotides are TGTGCCAGCAGCACGGGACAGGTTAATGAAAAACTGTTTTTT. Encoded protein: CASSTGQVNEKLFF.

This clone was found a few times. The chain links TRBV10-3 to TRBJ2-1; no reliable D call. CDR1 and CDR2 from the germline V gene are ENHRY and SYGVKD. Trimming stripped 5 bases from V and 0 bases from J, with 11 bases between. The CDR3 contains 15 residues. CDR3 sequence (DNA): TGTGCCATCAGTTTCGAACCGAGCTCCTACAATGAGCAGTTCTTC. It specifies CAISFEPSSYNEQFF.

The V gene is TRBV7-2, the J gene TRBJ2-7, with D possibly matching TRBD1 (5 bases). The CDR3 contains 14 residues. The V and J ends lost 1 base and 3 bases respectively, with 10 bases between them. Germline CDR1 and CDR2: SGHTA and FQGNSA. The CDR3 loop reads CASSLDAQGYEQYF. The CDR3 DNA sequence: TGTGCCAGCAGCTTAGATGCGCAGGGCTACGAGCAGTACTTC.

The rearrangement uses TRBV19 and TRBJ2-7; no firm D call. From germline, CDR1 is LNHDA and CDR2 SQIVND (reference sequence). This CDR3 is 15 amino acids long. V was clipped by 3 bases and J by 7 bases, with 19 bases between them. The CDR3 here is CASSIAARTPGEQYF. The CDR3 DNA follows: TGTGCCAGTAGTATTGCCGCTCGGACCCCTGGAGAGCAGTACTTC.

The chain carries TRBV27 and TRBJ2-7; 9 positions agree with TRBD1. The CDR3 covers 13 residues. Trimming took 5 bases from V and 2 from J; bases not matched to a gene: 1. The V gene's germline CDR1 is MNHEY and CDR2 SMNVEV (reference sequence). This CDR3 is CASSRQGAYEQYF. CDR3 DNA sequence: TGTGCCAGCAGTCGACAGGGGGCCTACGAGCAGTACTTC.

The chain joins TRBV6-1 to TRBJ2-7; 7 positions match TRBD1. This CDR3 has 13 residues. V shed 9 bases, J shed 4 bases, and the junction held 9 bases outside the gene matches. Germline values: CDR1 MNHNS, CDR2 SASEGT. The CDR3 coding sequence is TGTGCCAGTGCAAGGCAGGGGGTTTACGAGCAGTACTTC. Translation: CASARQGVYEQYF.

The rearrangement joins TRBV6-1 to TRBJ2-5; 10 bases match TRBD1. CDR3 length: 16 residues. Germline V gene lookup returns CDR1 MNHNS and CDR2 SASEGT. Germline trimming cut 4 bases from V and 3 bases from J; bases unmatched to any gene: 8. DNA of the CDR3: TGTGCCAGCAGTGGCATGTGGGACAGGGGAAAAGAGACCCAGTACTTC. The encoded protein is CASSGMWDRGKETQYF.

This clone came up a few times. The chain recombines TRBV2 with TRBJ2-3; no firm D call. Germline assignment: CDR1 SNHLY and CDR2 FYNNEI. Trimming left V 2 bases short and J 6 bases short, with 12 bases between. The CDR3 spans 14 residues. CDR3 residues: CASSEIVIRDTQYF. The CDR3 nucleotides read TGTGCCAGCAGTGAAATTGTCATCCGGGATACGCAGTATTTT.

This clone occurred once. This CDR3 is also generated by other DNA sequences in the sample. The V and J genes are TRBV7-2 and TRBJ2-3; D unresolved. V shed 5 bases and J shed 5 bases, with 8 bases lying between them. There are 12 residues in the CDR3. Germline V CDR1 and CDR2: SGHTA, FQGNSA. The CDR3 DNA sequence: TGTGCCAGCAGCCCCGCTAGAGATACGCAGTATTTT. Its translation is CASSPARDTQYF.

V gene TRBV11-2 combines with J gene TRBJ2-7; 7 positions agree with TRBD1. The junction had 6 bases not matched to a gene; V was cut back by 5 bases and J by 2 bases. The CDR3 runs 14 residues. Germline lookup yields CDR1 SGHAT and CDR2 FQNNGV. The CDR3: CASSPSGQTYEQYF. The CDR3 nucleotides are TGTGCCAGCAGCCCTTCGGGACAGACCTACGAGCAGTACTTC. Using reference TRBV11-2 and TRBJ2-7 for the parts outside the CDR3, the full variable domain is EAGVAQSPRYKIIEKRQSVAFWCNPISGHATLYWYQQILGQGPKLLIQFQNNGVVDDSQLPKDRFSAERLKGVDSTLKIQPAKLEDSAVYLCASSPSGQTYEQYFGPGTRLTVT.